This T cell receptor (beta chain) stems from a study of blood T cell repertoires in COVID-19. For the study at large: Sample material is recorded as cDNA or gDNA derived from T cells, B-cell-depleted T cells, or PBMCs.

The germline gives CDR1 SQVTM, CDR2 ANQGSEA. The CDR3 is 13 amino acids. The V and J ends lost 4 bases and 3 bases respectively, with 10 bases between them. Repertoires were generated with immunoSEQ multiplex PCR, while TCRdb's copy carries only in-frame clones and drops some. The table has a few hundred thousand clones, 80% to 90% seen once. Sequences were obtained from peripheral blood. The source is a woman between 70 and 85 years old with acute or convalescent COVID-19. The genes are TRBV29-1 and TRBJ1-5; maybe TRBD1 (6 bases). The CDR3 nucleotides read TGCAGCGTTGCGACAGGTCCCAATCAGCCCCAGCATTTT. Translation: CSVATGPNQPQHF.